The entry below gives a single T cell receptor (beta chain) sequence along with its context. CDR1 is LGHNA, CDR2 YSLEER, per germline. The CDR3 contains 15 residues. V gave up 1 base and J gave up 5 bases, with 14 bases separating them. The sample belongs to a study of OX40 agonist ivuxolimab in advanced cancers. Study overall: Ivuxolimab is an agonistic anti-OX40 (CD134) antibody, and patients were treated with it. Partial responses occurred in Three dose-escalation patients, one with hepatocellular carcinoma and two with cutaneous melanoma.

Method: immunoSEQ multiplex PCR; TCRdb's copy keeps in-frame clones and lacks some. Found here are 40,000 or so clones, nearly 85% of them singletons; the top ten hold less than 25%. The study sampled blood at baseline, cycle 4 day 1, and cycle 7 day 1. The input for sequencing was CD4+ or CD8+ T cells sorted from blood, taken in a trial of the OX40 agonist ivuxolimab. The sequence was collected from an adult with an advanced solid tumor such as melanoma, head and neck, liver or kidney cancer. The genes are TRBV4-3 and TRBJ1-2; D possibly corresponds to TRBD1 (6 bases). The CDR3 loop is CASSQAAGQLYGYTF. Here the CDR3 DNA reads TGCGCCAGCAGCCAAGCCGCCGGACAGCTATATGGCTACACCTTC.